This record covers a single T cell receptor beta chain. The data were taken from a study of T cell changes during pregnancy in multiple sclerosis. CDR3 length: 14 amino acids. Germline CDR1 is MGHDK and CDR2 is SYGVNS. The J segment lost 5 bases and the V segment lost 8 bases, leaving 9 bases of the junction unmatched. Profiling relied on immunoSEQ multiplex PCR, and the TCRdb table lists in-frame clones only, not all of them. There are tens of thousands of clones in the sample; 75% to 90% occur only once, and around 5% lies in the top ten. This chain links TRBV25-1 with TRBJ2-7; 10 nucleotides line up with TRBD1. The receptor comes from a female donor in good health, enrolled as a control in a pregnancy study. The sequencing used peripheral blood, collected in the first trimester of pregnancy. This chain's CDR3 is CASATRDRGHEQYF. In DNA, the CDR3 is TGTGCCAGCGCGACGCGGGACAGGGGCCACGAGCAGTACTTC.